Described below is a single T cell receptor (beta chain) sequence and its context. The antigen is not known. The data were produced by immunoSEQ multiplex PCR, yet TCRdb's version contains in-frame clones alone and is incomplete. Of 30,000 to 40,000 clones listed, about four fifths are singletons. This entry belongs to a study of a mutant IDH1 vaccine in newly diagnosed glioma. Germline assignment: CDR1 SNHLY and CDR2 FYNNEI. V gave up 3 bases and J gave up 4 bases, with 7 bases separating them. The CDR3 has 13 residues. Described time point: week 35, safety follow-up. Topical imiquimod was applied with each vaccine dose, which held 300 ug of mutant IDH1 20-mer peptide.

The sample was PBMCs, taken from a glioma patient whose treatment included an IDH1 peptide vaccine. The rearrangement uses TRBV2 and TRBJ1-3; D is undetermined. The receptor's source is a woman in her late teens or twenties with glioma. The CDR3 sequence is CASSDMVGNTIYF. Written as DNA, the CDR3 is TGTGCCAGCAGTGATATGGTAGGAAACACCATATATTTT.